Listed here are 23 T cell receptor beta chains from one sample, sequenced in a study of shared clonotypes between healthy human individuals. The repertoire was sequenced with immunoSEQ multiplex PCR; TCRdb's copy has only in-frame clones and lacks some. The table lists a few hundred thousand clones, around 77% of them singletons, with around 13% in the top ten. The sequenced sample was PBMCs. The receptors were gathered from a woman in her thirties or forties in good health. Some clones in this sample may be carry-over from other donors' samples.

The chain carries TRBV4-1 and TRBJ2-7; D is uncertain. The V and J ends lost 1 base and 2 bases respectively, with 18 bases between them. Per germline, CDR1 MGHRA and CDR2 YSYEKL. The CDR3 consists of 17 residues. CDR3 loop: CASSQGYPGLGTYEQYF. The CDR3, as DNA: TGCGCCAGCAGCCAAGGGTATCCAGGCCTTGGTACCTACGAGCAGTACTTC.

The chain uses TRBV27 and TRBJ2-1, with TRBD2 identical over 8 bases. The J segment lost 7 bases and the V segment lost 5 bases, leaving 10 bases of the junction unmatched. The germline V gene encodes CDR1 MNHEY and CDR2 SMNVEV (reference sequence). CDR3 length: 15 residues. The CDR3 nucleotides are TGTGCCAGCAGTCCCGGCCCAGCGGGAGCGAATGAGCAGTTCTTC. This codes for CASSPGPAGANEQFF.

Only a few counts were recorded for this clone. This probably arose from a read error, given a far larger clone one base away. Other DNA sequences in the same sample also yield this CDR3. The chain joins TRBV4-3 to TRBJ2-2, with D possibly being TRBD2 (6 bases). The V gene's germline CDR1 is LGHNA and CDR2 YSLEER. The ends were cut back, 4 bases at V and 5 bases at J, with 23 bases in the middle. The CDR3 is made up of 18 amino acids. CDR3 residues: CASSRRLFSREGTGELFF. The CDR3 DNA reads TGCGCCAGCAGCCGACGTCTTTTTTCGCGGGAAGGGACCGGGGAGCTGTTTTTT.

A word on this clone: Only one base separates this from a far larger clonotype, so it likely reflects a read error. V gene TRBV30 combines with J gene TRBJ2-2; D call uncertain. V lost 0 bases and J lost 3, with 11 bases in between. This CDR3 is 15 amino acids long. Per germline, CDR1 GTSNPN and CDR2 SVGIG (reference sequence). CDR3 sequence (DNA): TGTGCCTGGAGTGTAAAACCCCAGGACACCGGGGAGCTGTTTTTT. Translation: CAWSVKPQDTGELFF.

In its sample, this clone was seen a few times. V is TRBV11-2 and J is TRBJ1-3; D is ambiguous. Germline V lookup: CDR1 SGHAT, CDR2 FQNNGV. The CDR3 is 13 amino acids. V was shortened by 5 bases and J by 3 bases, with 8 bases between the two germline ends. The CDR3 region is CASSLPSGNTIYF. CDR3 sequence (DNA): TGTGCCAGCAGCCTACCTAGTGGAAACACCATATATTTT. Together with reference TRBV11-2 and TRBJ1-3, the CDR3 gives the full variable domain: EAGVAQSPRYKIIEKRQSVAFWCNPISGHATLYWYQQILGQGPKLLIQFQNNGVVDDSQLPKDRFSAERLKGVDSTLKIQPAKLEDSAVYLCASSLPSGNTIYFGEGSWLTVV.

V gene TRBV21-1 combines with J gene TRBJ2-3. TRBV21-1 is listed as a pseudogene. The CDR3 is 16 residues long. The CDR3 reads CASSTTLGPNTDTQYF. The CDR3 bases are TGTGCCAGCAGCACCACATTGGGACCTAACACAGATACGCAGTATTTT.

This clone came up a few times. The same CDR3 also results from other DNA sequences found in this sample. The CDR3 is CAWSAGETQYF. CDR3 nucleotides: TGTGCCTGGAGTGCCGGGGAGACCCAGTACTTC. V usage is TRBV30 and J usage is TRBJ2-5; D uncertain. Germline V gene sequence: CDR1 GTSNPN, CDR2 SVGIG (reference sequence). Trimming left V 1 base short and J 5 bases short, with 5 bases between. The CDR3 is 11 residues long. The whole variable domain, remainder taken from reference TRBV30 and TRBJ2-5, is SQTIHQWPATLVQPVGSPLSLECTVEGTSNPNLYWYRQAAGRGLQLLFYSVGIGQISSEVPQNLSASRPQDRQFILSSKKLLLSDSGFYLCAWSAGETQYFGPGTRLLVL.

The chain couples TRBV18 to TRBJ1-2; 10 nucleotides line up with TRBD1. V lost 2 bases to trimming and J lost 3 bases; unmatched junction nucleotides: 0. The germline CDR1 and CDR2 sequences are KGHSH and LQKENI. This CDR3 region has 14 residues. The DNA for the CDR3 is TGTGCCAGCTCACCAGGACAGGGGGACTATGGCTACACCTTC. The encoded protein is CASSPGQGDYGYTF.

The CDR3, as DNA: TGTGCCAGCAGTGGACTAGCTATTTCTGATACGCAGTATTTT. This codes for CASSGLAISDTQYF. V and J are TRBV6-1 and TRBJ2-3, with 7 bases fitting TRBD2. V trimming: 4 bases; J trimming: 6 bases; junction bases outside the gene matches: 7. In germline, CDR1 is MNHNS, CDR2 SASEGT. The CDR3 runs to 14 residues.

The CDR3 reads CASSAASGYEQYF. CDR3 nucleotides: TGTGCCAGCAGCGCAGCTAGCGGGTACGAGCAGTACTTC. This chain joins TRBV9 and TRBJ2-7; TRBD2 aligns across 8 bases. The CDR3 is made up of 13 amino acids. Per the germline V gene, CDR1 is SGDLS and CDR2 is YYNGEE. J was trimmed by 4 bases and V by 3 bases; bases with no gene match: 3. Full variable domain (missing parts from reference TRBV9 and TRBJ2-7): DSGVTQTPKHLITATGQRVTLRCSPRSGDLSVYWYQQSLDQGLQFLIQYYNGEERAKGNILERFSAQQFPDLHSELNLSSLELGDSALYFCASSAASGYEQYFGPGTRLTVT.

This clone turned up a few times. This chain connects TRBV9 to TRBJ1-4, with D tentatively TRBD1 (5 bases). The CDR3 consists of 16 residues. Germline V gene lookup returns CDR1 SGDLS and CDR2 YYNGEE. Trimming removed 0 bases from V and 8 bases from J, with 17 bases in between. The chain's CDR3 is CASSVEPDSHWEKLFF. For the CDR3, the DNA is TGTGCCAGCAGCGTAGAGCCCGACAGCCATTGGGAAAAACTGTTTTTT.

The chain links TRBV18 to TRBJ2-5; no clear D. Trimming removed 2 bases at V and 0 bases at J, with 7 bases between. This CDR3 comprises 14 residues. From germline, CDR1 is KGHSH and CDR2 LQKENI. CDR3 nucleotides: TGTGCCAGCTCACCATCTTCTTACCAAGAGACCCAGTACTTC. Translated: CASSPSSYQETQYF.

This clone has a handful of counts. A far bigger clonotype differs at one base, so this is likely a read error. The CDR3 region has the DNA TGTGCCAGCAGCCAAGGGGTCATTCCCTACGAGCAGTGCTTC. Protein: CASSQGVIPYEQCF. The V gene is TRBV14, the J gene TRBJ2-7; D gene uncertain. CDR1 SGHDN and CDR2 FVKESK come from the germline V gene. The CDR3 spans 14 residues. Full variable domain (missing parts from reference TRBV14 and TRBJ2-7): EAGVTQFPSHSVIEKGQTVTLRCDPISGHDNLYWYRRVMGKEIKFLLHFVKESKQDESGMPNNRFLAERTGGTYSTLKVQPAELEDSGVYFCASSQGVIPYEQCFGPGTRLTVT.

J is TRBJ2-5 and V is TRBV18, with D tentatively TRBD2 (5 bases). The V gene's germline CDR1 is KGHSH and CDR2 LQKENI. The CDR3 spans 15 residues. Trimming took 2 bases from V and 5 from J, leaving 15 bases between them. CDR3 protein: CASSPESGSRETQYF. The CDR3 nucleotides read TGTGCCAGCTCACCAGAGTCGGGGAGTAGGGAGACCCAGTACTTC.

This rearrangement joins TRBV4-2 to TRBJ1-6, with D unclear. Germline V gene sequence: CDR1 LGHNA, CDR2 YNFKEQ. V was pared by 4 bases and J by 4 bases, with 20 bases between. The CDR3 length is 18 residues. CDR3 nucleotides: TGTGCCAGCAGCCGTGCCCTGGGAACACGGGGATATAATTCACCCCTCCACTTT. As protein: CASSRALGTRGYNSPLHF.

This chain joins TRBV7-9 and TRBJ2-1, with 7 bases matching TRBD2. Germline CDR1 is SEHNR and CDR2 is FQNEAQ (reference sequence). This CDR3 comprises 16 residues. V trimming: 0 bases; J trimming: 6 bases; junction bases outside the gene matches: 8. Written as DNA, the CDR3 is TGTGCCAGCAGCTTAGCGCGTAGCGGGCCGTTCAATGAGCAGTTCTTC. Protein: CASSLARSGPFNEQFF.

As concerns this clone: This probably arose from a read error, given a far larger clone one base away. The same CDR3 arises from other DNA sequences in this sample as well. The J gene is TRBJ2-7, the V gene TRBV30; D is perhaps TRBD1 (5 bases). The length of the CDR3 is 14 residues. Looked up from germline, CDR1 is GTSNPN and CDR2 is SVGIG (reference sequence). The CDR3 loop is CAWSPRTPTYEQYF. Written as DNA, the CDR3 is TGTGCCTGGTCCCCGAGGACACCTACCTACGAACAGTACTTC.

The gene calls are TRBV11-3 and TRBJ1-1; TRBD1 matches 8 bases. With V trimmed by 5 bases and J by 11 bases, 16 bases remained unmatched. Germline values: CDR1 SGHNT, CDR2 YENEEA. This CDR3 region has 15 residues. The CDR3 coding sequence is TGTGCCAGCAGCCCATATGGACAGGGAATAAATGGGGCTTTCTTT. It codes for CASSPYGQGINGAFF.

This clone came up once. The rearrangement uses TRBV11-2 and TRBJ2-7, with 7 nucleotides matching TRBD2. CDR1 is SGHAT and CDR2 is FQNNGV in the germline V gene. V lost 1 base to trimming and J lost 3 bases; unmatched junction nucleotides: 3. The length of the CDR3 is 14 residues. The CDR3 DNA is TGTGCCAGCAGCTTAGTTCGCGGGAGCTACGAGCAGTACTTC. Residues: CASSLVRGSYEQYF.

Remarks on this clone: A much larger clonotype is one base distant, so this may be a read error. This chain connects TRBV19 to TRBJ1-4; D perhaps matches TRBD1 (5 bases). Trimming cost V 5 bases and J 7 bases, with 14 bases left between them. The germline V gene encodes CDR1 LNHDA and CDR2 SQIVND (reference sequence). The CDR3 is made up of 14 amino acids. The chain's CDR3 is CASSWGGRAEKLFF. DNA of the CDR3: TGTGCCAGTAGTTGGGGCGGACGGGCTGAAAAACTGTTTTTT.

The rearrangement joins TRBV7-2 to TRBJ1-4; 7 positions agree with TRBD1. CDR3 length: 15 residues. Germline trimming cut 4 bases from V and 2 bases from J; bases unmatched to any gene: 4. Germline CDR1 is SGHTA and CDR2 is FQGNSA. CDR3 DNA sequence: TGTGCCAGCAGCTCGGAGGGGGCGACTAATGAAAAACTGTTTTTT. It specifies CASSSEGATNEKLFF.

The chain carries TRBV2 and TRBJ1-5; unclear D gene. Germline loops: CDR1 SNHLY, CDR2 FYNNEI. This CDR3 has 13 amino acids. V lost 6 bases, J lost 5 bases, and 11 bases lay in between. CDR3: CASSGFGYQPQHF. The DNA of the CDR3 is TGTGCCAGCAGCGGGTTCGGCTATCAGCCCCAGCATTTT. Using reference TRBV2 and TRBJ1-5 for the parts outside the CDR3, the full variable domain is EPEVTQTPSHQVTQMGQEVILRCVPISNHLYFYWYRQILGQKVEFLVSFYNNEISEKSEIFDDQFSVERPDGSNFTLKIRSTKLEDSAMYFCASSGFGYQPQHFGDGTRLSIL.

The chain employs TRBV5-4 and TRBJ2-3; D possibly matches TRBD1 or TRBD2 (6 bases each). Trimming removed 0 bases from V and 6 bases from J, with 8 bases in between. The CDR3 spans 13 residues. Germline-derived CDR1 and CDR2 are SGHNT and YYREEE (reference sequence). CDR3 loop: CASSLEGGDTQYF. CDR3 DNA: TGTGCCAGCAGCTTGGAAGGGGGGGATACGCAGTATTTT.